This passage covers 20 T cell receptor beta chains from one sample sequenced in a study of blood T cells in healthy people across ages. For the second PCR, which ran for about 6 to 11 cycles, a sample-barcoded 5' primer and a J-beta primer mix were used. TCRdb re-analysed the 5' RACE reads in MiXCR, keeping a single row per CDR3 protein. Of around 1,000,000 distinct CDR3 sequences in the sample, roughly 24% were seen once. This same sample was also taken into another study, of T cells of mothers and their children.

Sequencing was done on a sample of blood. All receptors derive from a girl aged 2-15 years in good health.

This clonotype showed up many times. Compared with germline, one end of the junction differs, possibly owing to a read error. This chain joins TRBV5-1 and TRBJ2-2; D is ambiguous. Germline CDR1 and CDR2: SGHRS and YFSETQ. This CDR3 contains 13 residues. CDR3 residues: CASSLRDTGELFF. For the CDR3, the DNA is TGTGCCAGCAGCCTACGAGACACCGGGGAGCTGTTTTTT.

This clonotype occurred a few times. The chain is built from TRBV6-5 and TRBJ2-7; 8 bases align to TRBD1. The CDR3 is 13 residues long. Germline lookup yields CDR1 MNHEY and CDR2 SVGAGI. The junction had 4 bases not matched to a gene; V was cut back by 7 bases and J by 2 bases. The CDR3 DNA reads TGTGCCAGCAACCCGACAGGGGCCTACGAGCAGTACTTC. It encodes CASNPTGAYEQYF.

This chain links TRBV12-3 or TRBV12-4 with TRBJ2-5, with 7 bases lining up with TRBD2. The J call may not be correct, given that the DNA end is closer to TRBJ2-1. The CDR3 runs 14 residues. The CDR3 loop reads CASGGEVPYNEQFF. CDR3 coding DNA: TGTGCCAGCGGGGGGGAAGTCCCCTACAATGAGCAGTTCTTC.

The chain carries TRBV29-1 and TRBJ2-7, with 7 bases identical to TRBD2. V dropped 2 bases and J dropped 4; count of bases not matched to a gene: 5. This CDR3 comprises 13 residues. From germline, CDR1 is SQVTM and CDR2 ANQGSEA. CDR3 amino acids: CSVEIGRPYEQYF. CDR3 bases: TGCAGCGTTGAAATCGGGAGGCCTTACGAGCAGTACTTC.

This sequence joins TRBV7-9 and TRBJ2-1; 9 nucleotides line up with TRBD2. Germline CDR1 reads SEHNR; CDR2 reads FQNEAQ (reference sequence). The CDR3 is 17 residues long. V dropped 5 bases and J dropped 5; count of bases not matched to a gene: 13. The DNA for the CDR3 is TGTGCCAGCAGCACATGGGGGGTAGCGGGAGCTGACAATGAGCAGTTCTTC. Its protein is CASSTWGVAGADNEQFF.

In this sample, this clonotype turned up a few times. V gene TRBV7-8 combines with J gene TRBJ2-7; 8 nucleotides line up with TRBD2. V was clipped by 9 bases and J by 2 bases; unmatched bases: 12. The germline CDR1 and CDR2 sequences are SGHVS and FQNEAQ. The CDR3 covers 15 residues. This CDR3 is CASSREIAGTYEQYF. The CDR3, as DNA: TGTGCCAGTAGCCGGGAAATAGCGGGGACCTACGAGCAGTACTTC.

In this sample, this clonotype turned up a few times. The chain combines TRBV3-1 with TRBJ1-2; D uncertain. From germline, CDR1 is LGHDT and CDR2 YNNKEL (reference sequence). Trimming took 5 bases from V and 4 from J, leaving 11 bases between them. The CDR3 is made up of 13 amino acids. The CDR3 is CASSATDFYGYTF. CDR3 nucleotide sequence: TGTGCCAGCAGCGCGACGGACTTCTATGGCTACACCTTC.

The rearrangement joins TRBV7-6 to TRBJ1-4; 7 bases align to TRBD1. J was trimmed by 12 bases and V by 2 bases; bases with no gene match: 12. The CDR3 spans 15 residues. CDR1 is SGHVS and CDR2 is FNYEAQ in the germline V gene. DNA for the CDR3: TGTGCCAGCAGCTTATGGGCAGGGGGAGGAGAGGAACTGTTTTTT. Protein: CASSLWAGGGEELFF.

This clonotype was detected a few times. The chain couples TRBV29-1 to TRBJ2-1; D is unresolved. The CDR3 covers 14 residues. Per the germline V gene, CDR1 is SQVTM and CDR2 is ANQGSEA. Between the trimmed V and J ends, which lost 6 bases and 7 bases, there was a span of 19 bases. The CDR3 sequence is CSVQMNIRYNEQFF. DNA for the CDR3: TGCAGCGTCCAAATGAACATTCGATATAATGAGCAGTTCTTC.

This clonotype was counted a few times. The gene calls are TRBV6-5 and TRBJ2-7; 16 bases match TRBD2. TRBJ2-1 explains the end of the DNA better; the J call may be wrong. This CDR3 is built from 18 residues. Germline V lookup: CDR1 MNHEY, CDR2 SVGAGI. CDR3 amino acids: CASSYWGGTSGRVNEQFF. CDR3 DNA sequence: TGTGCCAGCAGTTACTGGGGAGGGACTAGCGGGAGGGTGAATGAGCAGTTCTTC.

The chain is built from TRBV20-1 and TRBJ2-7; D gene ambiguous. The CDR3 loop spans 13 amino acids. Trimming pared 3 bases from V and 1 base from J, leaving 10 bases between. Germline-derived CDR1 and CDR2 are DFQATT and SNEGSKA (reference sequence). As DNA, the CDR3 is TGCAGTGCTAGGATGACTGGATCCTACGAGCAGTACTTC. This sequence encodes CSARMTGSYEQYF.

The chain employs TRBV27 and TRBJ2-7; 11 bases map to TRBD2. Germline loops: CDR1 MNHEY, CDR2 SMNVEV (reference sequence). The V and J ends lost 6 bases and 3 bases, in that order; junction bases with no gene match: 4. The CDR3 is 14 amino acids. The CDR3 loop is CASRTSGSVYEQYF. In DNA form, the CDR3 reads TGTGCCAGCAGAACTAGCGGGAGTGTCTACGAGCAGTACTTC.

The V and J genes are TRBV20-1 and TRBJ2-5; no definite D call. Deletions cut 6 bases from V and 3 bases from J, with 14 bases between. The CDR3 totals 13 residues. Germline values: CDR1 DFQATT, CDR2 SNEGSKA (reference sequence). CDR3 residues: CSAPNQVEETQYF. CDR3 nucleotides: TGCAGTGCGCCAAACCAGGTCGAAGAGACCCAGTACTTC.

This clonotype was observed a few times. This sequence joins TRBV9 and TRBJ2-7; possible D gene TRBD1, 6 bases. The CDR3 loop spans 14 amino acids. CDR1 and CDR2 (germline): SGDLS, YYNGEE. Deletions cut 4 bases from V and 4 bases from J, with 15 bases between. CDR3 nucleotide sequence: TGTGCCAGCAGCATACAGGGTTCCGGGTACGAGCAGTACTTC. Translating gives CASSIQGSGYEQYF.

This clonotype was detected a few times. The chain links TRBV7-3 to TRBJ2-1; 8 nucleotides align to TRBD2. This CDR3 comprises 16 residues. The ends lost 3 bases at V and 0 bases at J; junction bases unmatched: 4. Germline V lookup: CDR1 SGHTA, CDR2 FQGTGA. In nucleotides, the CDR3 is TGTGCCAGCAGCTTTAGCGGGAAGCGCTCCTACAATGAGCAGTTCTTC. This gives the protein CASSFSGKRSYNEQFF.

The rearrangement uses TRBV5-1 and TRBJ2-4, with 10 bases identical to TRBD1. V was pared by 4 bases and J by 7 bases, with 5 bases of the junction left unmatched. The CDR3 runs to 14 residues. Germline CDR1 SGHRS, CDR2 YFSETQ. This CDR3 is CASSVDRGRNIQYF. The CDR3 DNA sequence: TGCGCCAGCAGCGTGGACAGGGGGAGGAACATTCAGTACTTC.

The chain has TRBV5-1 and TRBJ2-7; 13 positions match TRBD2. The germline gives CDR1 SGHRS, CDR2 YFSETQ. V lost 4 bases, J lost 2 bases, and 12 bases stayed unmatched. CDR3 length: 18 residues. The CDR3 loop is CASSASFILAGGTYEQYF. The CDR3 nucleotides are TGCGCCAGCAGCGCCTCTTTCATACTAGCGGGAGGGACCTACGAGCAGTACTTC.

This clonotype was seen a few times. The gene calls are TRBV28 and TRBJ2-5; no definite D call. Germline V CDR1 and CDR2: MDHEN, SYDVKM. CDR3 length equals 14 residues. V gave up 2 bases and J gave up 4 bases, with 11 bases separating them. DNA of the CDR3: TGTGCCAGCAGTTTACCGGGCACGTTAGAGACCCAGTACTTC. Translation: CASSLPGTLETQYF.

The rearrangement uses TRBV9 and TRBJ2-1, with D possibly being TRBD2 (5 bases). V lost 3 bases and J 6 bases, leaving 13 bases between the germline ends. The CDR3 loop spans 14 amino acids. Germline CDR1 is SGDLS and CDR2 is YYNGEE. CDR3 coding DNA: TGTGCCAGCAGCGGTGGTAGAGGGAGCAATGAGCAGTTCTTC. It translates to CASSGGRGSNEQFF.

This clonotype was seen only a few times. The chain links TRBV7-9 to TRBJ2-5, with 9 bases identical to TRBD1. Per germline, CDR1 SEHNR and CDR2 FQNEAQ (reference sequence). The CDR3 contains 16 residues. After removal of 4 bases from V and 1 base from J, the junction contained 7 bases not matched to a gene. The CDR3 loop is CASSSLSGQGQETQYF. Written as DNA, the CDR3 is TGTGCCAGCAGCTCCCTTTCGGGACAGGGCCAAGAGACCCAGTACTTC.